A single sample gave rise to the 12 T cell receptor beta chains below, sequenced in a study of blood T cells in healthy people across ages. With a J-beta primer mix and a sample-barcoded 5' primer, a second PCR ran about 7 to 12 cycles. MiXCR, applied by TCRdb to the 5' RACE reads, yields one record per CDR3 protein. The data show some 920,000 distinct CDR3 sequences, with about 53% seen just once and about a fifth held by the top ten. Sequencing used blood. The receptors originated from an older woman in good health.

This clonotype was observed a few times. The gene calls are TRBV27 and TRBJ2-7, with 8 bases matching TRBD1. The CDR3 is 16 residues long. Germline V gene sequence: CDR1 MNHEY, CDR2 SMNVEV (reference sequence). Unmatched junction bases numbered 13, after V lost 5 bases and J lost 4 bases. The CDR3 region is CASSQSQGALVYEQYF. The CDR3 DNA sequence: TGTGCCAGCAGTCAATCTCAGGGGGCGCTTGTATACGAGCAGTACTTC.

This clonotype was detected a few times. V gene TRBV29-1 combines with J gene TRBJ1-1; 10 bases map to TRBD1. The CDR3 sequence is 13 residues long. V trimming: 6 bases; J trimming: 5 bases; junction bases outside the gene matches: 6. Germline loops: CDR1 SQVTM, CDR2 ANQGSEA. The CDR3 loop is CSVKTGGLTEAFF. The CDR3 DNA is TGCAGCGTCAAGACAGGGGGCCTTACTGAAGCTTTCTTT.

This clonotype was recorded many times. The rearrangement links TRBV2 to TRBJ2-3; D gene ambiguous. The CDR3 contains 12 residues. Between the trimmed V and J ends, which lost 3 bases and 2 bases, there was a span of 3 bases. CDR1 is SNHLY, CDR2 FYNNEI, per germline. The chain's CDR3 is CASSDSTDTQYF. The CDR3 DNA reads as TGTGCCAGCAGTGATTCCACAGATACGCAGTATTTT.

The rearrangement uses TRBV7-3 and TRBJ2-1; D gene uncertain. Germline V CDR1 and CDR2: SGHTA, FQGTGA. Deletions cut 0 bases from V and 3 bases from J, with 9 bases between. The CDR3 covers 15 residues. The CDR3 nucleotides read TGTGCCAGCAGCTTAACTAGGGAATTCTACAATGAGCAGTTCTTC. It yields the protein CASSLTREFYNEQFF.

The V gene is TRBV3-1, the J gene TRBJ2-5; possibly TRBD2 for D (6 bases). The J call may be incorrect, as the DNA end agrees better with TRBJ2-7. This CDR3 spans 17 amino acids. Looked up from germline, CDR1 is LGHDT and CDR2 is YNNKEL (reference sequence). CDR3 in amino acids: CASSQDLAREANYEQYF. The DNA of the CDR3 is TGTGCCAGCAGCCAAGACCTAGCCAGGGAGGCCAATTACGAGCAGTACTTC.

The chain carries TRBV2 and TRBJ2-7; TRBD2 matches at 7 bases. Trimming cost V 4 bases and J 2 bases; bases outside gene matches: 5. The germline gives CDR1 SNHLY, CDR2 FYNNEI. The CDR3 runs to 14 residues. CDR3 sequence (DNA): TGTGCCAGCAGTGCGTCTAGCGGAGCCTACGAGCAGTACTTC. Encoded protein: CASSASSGAYEQYF.

The V call is TRBV12-3 or TRBV12-4, the J call TRBJ2-4; D may be TRBD1 or TRBD2 (5 bases each). The CDR3 totals 17 residues. V lost 7 bases, J lost 2 bases, and 21 bases lay in between. CDR3 DNA sequence: TGTGCCAGCACCATGGGGGTGCCGATCCCCTCCAAAAACATTCAGTACTTC. It codes for CASTMGVPIPSKNIQYF.

V usage is TRBV9 and J usage is TRBJ2-5; D might be TRBD1 or TRBD2, each matching 5 bases. Per germline, CDR1 SGDLS and CDR2 YYNGEE. V was shortened by 0 bases and J by 2 bases, with 11 bases between the two germline ends. This CDR3 region has 15 residues. The CDR3, as DNA: TGTGCCAGCAGCGTAGGGTTGGGGGAACAAGAGACCCAGTACTTC. Translated: CASSVGLGEQETQYF.

This clonotype has a handful of counts. The rearrangement joins TRBV4-1 to TRBJ2-5; D unresolved. This CDR3 spans 17 amino acids. Germline V lookup: CDR1 MGHRA, CDR2 YSYEKL. Between the trimmed V and J ends, which lost 4 bases and 11 bases, there was a span of 29 bases. CDR3 region: CASSPPPGVAPYNEQYF. CDR3 DNA: TGCGCCAGCAGCCCCCCGCCTGGGGTCGCCCCTTACAATGAGCAGTACTTC.

This clonotype was detected a few times. This chain connects TRBV2 to TRBJ2-1, with D perhaps matching TRBD1 or TRBD2 (5 bases each). The CDR3 has 18 residues. V was pared by 5 bases and J by 8 bases, with 28 bases between. Germline lookup yields CDR1 SNHLY and CDR2 FYNNEI. CDR3 region: CASSPLGGASPIDHEQFF. CDR3 in DNA: TGTGCCAGCAGTCCCCTTGGGGGAGCCTCTCCTATAGACCATGAGCAGTTCTTC.

This clonotype was counted only a few times. The chain is built from TRBV12-3 or TRBV12-4 and TRBJ1-6; D uncertain. This CDR3 spans 17 amino acids. V dropped 4 bases and J dropped 6 bases, with 19 bases sitting between them. The CDR3 bases are TGTGCCAGCAGTTCCGGAAGGTGGCCTCGGGGTAATTCACCCCTCCACTTT. Translation: CASSSGRWPRGNSPLHF.

The V and J genes are TRBV12-3 or TRBV12-4 and TRBJ2-2, with TRBD1 matching 8 bases. The junction had 4 bases not matched to a gene; V was cut back by 6 bases and J by 7 bases. This CDR3 region has 13 residues. In nucleotides, the CDR3 is TGTGCCAGCAGGCGGACAGGGATCGGGGAGCTGTTTTTT. As protein: CASRRTGIGELFF.